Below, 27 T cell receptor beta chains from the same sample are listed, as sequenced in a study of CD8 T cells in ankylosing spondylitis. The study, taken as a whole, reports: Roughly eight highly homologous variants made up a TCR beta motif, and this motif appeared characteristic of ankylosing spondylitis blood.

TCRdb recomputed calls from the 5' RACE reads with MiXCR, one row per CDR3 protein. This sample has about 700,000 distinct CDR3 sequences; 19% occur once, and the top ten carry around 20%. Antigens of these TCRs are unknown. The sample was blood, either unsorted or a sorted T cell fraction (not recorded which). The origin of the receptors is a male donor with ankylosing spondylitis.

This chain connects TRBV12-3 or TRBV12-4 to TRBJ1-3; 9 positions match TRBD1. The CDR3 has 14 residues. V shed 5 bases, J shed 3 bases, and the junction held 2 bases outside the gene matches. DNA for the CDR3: TGTGCCAGCAGTCGGACAGGGGTTGGAAACACCATATATTTT. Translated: CASSRTGVGNTIYF.

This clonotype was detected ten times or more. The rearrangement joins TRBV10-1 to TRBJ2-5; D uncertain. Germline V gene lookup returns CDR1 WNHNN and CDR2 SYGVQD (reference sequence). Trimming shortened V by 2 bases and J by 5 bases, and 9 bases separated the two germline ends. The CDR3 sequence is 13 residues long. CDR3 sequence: CASSEGPRETQYF. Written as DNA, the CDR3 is TGCGCCAGCAGTGAGGGGCCTAGGGAGACCCAGTACTTC.

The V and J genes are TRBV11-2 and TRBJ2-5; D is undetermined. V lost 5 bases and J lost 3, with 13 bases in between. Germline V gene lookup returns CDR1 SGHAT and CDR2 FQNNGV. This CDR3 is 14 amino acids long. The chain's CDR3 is CASSPLLPKETQYF. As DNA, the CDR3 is TGTGCCAGCAGCCCTCTCCTTCCGAAAGAGACCCAGTACTTC. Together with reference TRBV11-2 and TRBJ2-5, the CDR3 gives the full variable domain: EAGVAQSPRYKIIEKRQSVAFWCNPISGHATLYWYQQILGQGPKLLIQFQNNGVVDDSQLPKDRFSAERLKGVDSTLKIQPAKLEDSAVYLCASSPLLPKETQYFGPGTRLLVL.

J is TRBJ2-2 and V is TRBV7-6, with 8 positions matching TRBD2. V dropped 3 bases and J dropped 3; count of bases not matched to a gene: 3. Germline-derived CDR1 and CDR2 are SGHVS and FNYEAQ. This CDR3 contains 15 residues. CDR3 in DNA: TGTGCCAGCAGCTTGAGCGGGAGCGACACCGGGGAGCTGTTTTTT. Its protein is CASSLSGSDTGELFF. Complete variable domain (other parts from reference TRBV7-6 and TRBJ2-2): GAGVSQSPRYKVTKRGQDVALRCDPISGHVSLYWYRQALGQGPEFLTYFNYEAQQDKSGLPNDRFSAERPEGSISTLTIQRTEQRDSAMYRCASSLSGSDTGELFFGEGSRLTVL.

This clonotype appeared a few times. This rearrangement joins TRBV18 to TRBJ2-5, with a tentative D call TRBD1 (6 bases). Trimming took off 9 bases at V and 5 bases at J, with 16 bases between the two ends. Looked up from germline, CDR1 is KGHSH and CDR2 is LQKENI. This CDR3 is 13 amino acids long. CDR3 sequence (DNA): TGTGCCAGTGGACAGACCGGCGGGGAGACCCAGTACTTC. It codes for CASGQTGGETQYF.

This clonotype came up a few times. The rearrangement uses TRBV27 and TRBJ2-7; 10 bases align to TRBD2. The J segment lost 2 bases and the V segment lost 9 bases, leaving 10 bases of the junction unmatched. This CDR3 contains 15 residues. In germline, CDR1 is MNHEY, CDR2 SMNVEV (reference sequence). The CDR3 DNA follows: TGTGCCAGTAGAAGGACTAGCGGATTGGCCTACGAGCAGTACTTC. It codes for CASRRTSGLAYEQYF.

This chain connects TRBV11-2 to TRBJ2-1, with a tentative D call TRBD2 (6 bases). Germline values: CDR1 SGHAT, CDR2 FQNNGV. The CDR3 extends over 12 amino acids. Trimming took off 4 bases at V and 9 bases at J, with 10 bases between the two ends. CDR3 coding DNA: TGTGCCAGCAGCTCACTAGCCAGTGAGCAGTTCTTC. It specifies CASSSLASEQFF.

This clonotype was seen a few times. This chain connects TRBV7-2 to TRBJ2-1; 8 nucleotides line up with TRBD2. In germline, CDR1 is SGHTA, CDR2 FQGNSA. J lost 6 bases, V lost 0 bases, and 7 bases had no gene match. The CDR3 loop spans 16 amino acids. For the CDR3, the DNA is TGTGCCAGCAGCTTAGCGCCGGGAGGGCCCGTCAATGAGCAGTTCTTC. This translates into CASSLAPGGPVNEQFF. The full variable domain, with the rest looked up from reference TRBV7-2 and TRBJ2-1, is GAGVSQSPSNKVTEKGKDVELRCDPISGHTALYWYRQSLGQGLEFLIYFQGNSAPDKSGLPSDRFSAERTGGSVSTLTIQRTQQEDSAVYLCASSLAPGGPVNEQFFGPGTRLTVL.

The CDR3 DNA reads TGTGCCAGCAGTTACTCTGCAACTAGCGGGAGGACCGGTGAGCAGTTCTTC. This codes for CASSYSATSGRTGEQFF. V gene TRBV6-2 or TRBV6-3 combines with J gene TRBJ2-1; 12 bases line up with TRBD2. V shed 0 bases and J 9 bases; nucleotides not matched to a gene: 9. There are 17 residues in the CDR3. Germline CDR1 MNHEY, CDR2 SVGEGT.

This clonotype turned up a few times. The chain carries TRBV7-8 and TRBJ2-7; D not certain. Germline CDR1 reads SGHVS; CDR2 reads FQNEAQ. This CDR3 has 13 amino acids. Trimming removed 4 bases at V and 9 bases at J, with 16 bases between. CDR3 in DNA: TGTGCCAGCAGCTCCCCCGTGGGGTTGGTGCAGTACTTC. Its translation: CASSSPVGLVQYF.

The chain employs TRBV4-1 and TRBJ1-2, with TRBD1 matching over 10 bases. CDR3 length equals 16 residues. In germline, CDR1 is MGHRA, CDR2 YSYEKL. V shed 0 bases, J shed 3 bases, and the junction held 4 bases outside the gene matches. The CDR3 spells CASSQDPGQGYYGYTF. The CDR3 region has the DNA TGCGCCAGCAGCCAAGATCCGGGACAGGGGTACTATGGCTACACCTTC.

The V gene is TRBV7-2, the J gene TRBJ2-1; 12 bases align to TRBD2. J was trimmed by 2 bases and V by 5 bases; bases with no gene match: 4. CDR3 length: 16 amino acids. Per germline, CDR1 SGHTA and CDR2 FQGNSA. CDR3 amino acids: CASSPPSGRAYNEQFF. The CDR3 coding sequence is TGTGCCAGCAGCCCCCCTAGCGGGAGGGCCTACAATGAGCAGTTCTTC.

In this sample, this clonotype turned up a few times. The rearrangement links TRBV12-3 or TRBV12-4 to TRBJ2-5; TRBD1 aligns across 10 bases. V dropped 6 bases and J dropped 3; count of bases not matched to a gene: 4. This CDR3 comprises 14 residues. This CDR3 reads CASSRTGGEETQYF. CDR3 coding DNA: TGTGCCAGCAGCCGGACAGGGGGAGAAGAGACCCAGTACTTC.

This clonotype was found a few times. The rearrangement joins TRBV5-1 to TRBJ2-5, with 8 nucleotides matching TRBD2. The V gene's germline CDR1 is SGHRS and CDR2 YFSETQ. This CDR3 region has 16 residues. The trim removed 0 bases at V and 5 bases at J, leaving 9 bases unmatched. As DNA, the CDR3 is TGCGCCAGCAGCTTGGATTCCGGGAGGGCAGGGGAGACCCAGTACTTC. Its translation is CASSLDSGRAGETQYF.

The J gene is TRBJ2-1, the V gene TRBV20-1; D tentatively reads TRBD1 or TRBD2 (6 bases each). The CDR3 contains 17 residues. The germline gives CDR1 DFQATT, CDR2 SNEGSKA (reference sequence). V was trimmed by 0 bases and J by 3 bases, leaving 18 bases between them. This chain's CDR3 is CSARDGGAGSSYNEQFF. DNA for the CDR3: TGCAGTGCTAGAGATGGGGGCGCGGGAAGTAGCTACAATGAGCAGTTCTTC.

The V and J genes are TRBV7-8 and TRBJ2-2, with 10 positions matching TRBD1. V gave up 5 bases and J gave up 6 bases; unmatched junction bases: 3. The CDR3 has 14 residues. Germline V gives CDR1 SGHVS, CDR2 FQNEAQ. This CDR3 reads CASSGTGVAGELFF. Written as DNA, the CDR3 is TGTGCCAGCAGCGGGACAGGGGTTGCCGGGGAGCTGTTTTTT.

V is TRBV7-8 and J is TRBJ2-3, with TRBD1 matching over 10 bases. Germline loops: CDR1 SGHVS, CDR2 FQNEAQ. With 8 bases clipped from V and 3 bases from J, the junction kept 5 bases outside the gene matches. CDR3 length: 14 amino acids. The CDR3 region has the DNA TGTGCCAGCCGCCGGGACAGGGGTACAGATACGCAGTATTTT. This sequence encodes CASRRDRGTDTQYF.

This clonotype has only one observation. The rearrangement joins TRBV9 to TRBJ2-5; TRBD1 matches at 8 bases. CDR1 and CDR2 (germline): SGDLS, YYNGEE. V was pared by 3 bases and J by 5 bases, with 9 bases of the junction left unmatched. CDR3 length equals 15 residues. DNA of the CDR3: TGTGCCAGCAGCGCGTTACAGGGGGTCGGGGAGACCCAGTACTTC. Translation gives CASSALQGVGETQYF.

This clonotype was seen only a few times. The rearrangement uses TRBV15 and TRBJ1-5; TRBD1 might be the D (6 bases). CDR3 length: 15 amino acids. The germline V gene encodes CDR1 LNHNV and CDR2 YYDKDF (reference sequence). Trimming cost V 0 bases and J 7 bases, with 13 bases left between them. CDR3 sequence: CATSRDRGALQPQHF. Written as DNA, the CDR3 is TGTGCCACCAGCAGAGATAGGGGGGCTTTGCAGCCCCAGCATTTT.

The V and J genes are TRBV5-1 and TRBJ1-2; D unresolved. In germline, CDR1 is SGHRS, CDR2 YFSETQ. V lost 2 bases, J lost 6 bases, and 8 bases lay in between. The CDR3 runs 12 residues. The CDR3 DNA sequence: TGCGCCAGCAGCTTTCTTGGGGATGGCTACACCTTC. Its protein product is CASSFLGDGYTF.

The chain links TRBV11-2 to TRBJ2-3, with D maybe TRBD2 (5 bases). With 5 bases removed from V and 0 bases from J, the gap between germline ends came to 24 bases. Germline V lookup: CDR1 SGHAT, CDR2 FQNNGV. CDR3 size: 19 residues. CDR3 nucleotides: TGTGCCAGCAGCCCCGGAGTGAGCGGAACTACTCCTAGCACAGATACGCAGTATTTT. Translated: CASSPGVSGTTPSTDTQYF.

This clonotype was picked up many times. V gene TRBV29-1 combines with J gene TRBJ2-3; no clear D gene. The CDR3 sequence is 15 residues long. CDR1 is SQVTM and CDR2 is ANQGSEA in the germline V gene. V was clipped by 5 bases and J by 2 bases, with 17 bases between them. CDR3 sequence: CSVFGSEMFTDTQYF. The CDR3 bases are TGCAGCGTTTTTGGCTCCGAGATGTTCACAGATACGCAGTATTTT.

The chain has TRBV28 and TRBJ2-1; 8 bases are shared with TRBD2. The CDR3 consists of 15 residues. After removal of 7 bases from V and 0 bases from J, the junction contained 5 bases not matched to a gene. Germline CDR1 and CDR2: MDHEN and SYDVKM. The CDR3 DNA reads TGTGCCAGCATCGGGGCGGGAGGCTCCTACAATGAGCAGTTCTTC. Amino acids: CASIGAGGSYNEQFF.

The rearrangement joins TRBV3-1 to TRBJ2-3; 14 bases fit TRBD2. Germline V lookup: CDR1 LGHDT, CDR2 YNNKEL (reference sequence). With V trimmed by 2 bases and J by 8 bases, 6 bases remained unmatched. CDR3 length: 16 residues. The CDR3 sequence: CASSQSGLAGVPTQYF. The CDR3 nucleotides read TGTGCCAGCAGCCAATCGGGACTAGCGGGAGTTCCTACGCAGTATTTT.

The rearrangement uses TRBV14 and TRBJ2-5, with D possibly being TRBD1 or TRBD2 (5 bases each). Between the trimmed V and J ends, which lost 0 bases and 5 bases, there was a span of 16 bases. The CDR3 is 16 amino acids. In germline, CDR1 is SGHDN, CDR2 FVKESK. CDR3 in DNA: TGTGCCAGCAGCCAAGATGCAGGTTGGGACCGGGAGACCCAGTACTTC. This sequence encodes CASSQDAGWDRETQYF.

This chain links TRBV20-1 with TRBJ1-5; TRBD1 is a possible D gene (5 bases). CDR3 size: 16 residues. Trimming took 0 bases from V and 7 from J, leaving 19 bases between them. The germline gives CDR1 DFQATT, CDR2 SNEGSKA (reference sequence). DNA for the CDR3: TGCAGTGCTAGAGAAATGGGGCAAGGAGGGCGGCAGCCCCAGCATTTT. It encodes CSAREMGQGGRQPQHF.

The CDR3 bases are TGTGCCATCAGCCGACTAGCCAGCACAGATACGCAGTATTTT. Translated: CAISRLASTDTQYF. The genes are TRBV10-3 and TRBJ2-3; 7 bases agree with TRBD2. J was trimmed by 0 bases and V by 6 bases; bases with no gene match: 3. The CDR3 loop spans 14 amino acids. The V gene's germline CDR1 is ENHRY and CDR2 SYGVKD.